The T cell receptor (beta chain) described here comes from a study of T cells in Graves' hyperthyroidism and ophthalmopathy. Looking at the study overall: Peripheral blood draws took place at initial diagnosis, ahead of any treatment.

Germline V gene data show CDR1 as DFQATT and CDR2 as SNEGSKA (reference sequence). Trimming removed 5 bases at V and 0 bases at J, with 8 bases between. The length of the CDR3 is 14 residues. The CDR3 regions of TCR beta were amplified from RNA transcripts. The study used the HTBI primer set for a first-round RT-PCR of the TCR CDR3. TCRdb analysed the multiplex PCR reads with MiXCR anew, one entry per CDR3 protein. The sample lists about 130,000 distinct CDR3 sequences; around 21% were seen once. This clonotype has only one observation. The sample taken for sequencing was blood. The sequence came from a woman aged 45 to 65 with Graves' hyperthyroidism that later progressed to Graves' ophthalmopathy. The rearrangement uses TRBV20-1 and TRBJ2-6, with D uncertain. The CDR3 bases are TGCAGTGCTTTAGATTTCTCTGGGGCCAACGTCCTGACTTTC. This encodes CSALDFSGANVLTF.